This TCR beta chain was documented in a study of molecular identifiers for immune sequencing clone quantification. Study in general: Replicate RNA from around 20,000 or 100,000 naive CD8 T cells formed five aliquots; four were sequenced. Overall study findings and caveats: In CMV-specific effectors, clones above 20 copies held over 99% of molecules; naive, under 1%.

This clonotype appeared many times. Antigen unknown. Both previously described methods and listed TCR primers were employed to make bulk TCR libraries. TCRdb re-called the PCR reads through MiXCR, storing one row per CDR3 protein. This sample has about 640,000 distinct CDR3 sequences; nearly 20% occur once, and the top ten carry roughly 0.85%. The CDR3 contains 14 residues. The germline V and J ends were trimmed by 0 bases and 3 bases, with 12 bases remaining between them. CDR1 is DFQATT and CDR2 is SNEGSKA in the germline V gene (reference sequence). Sequenced sample: naive CD8+ T cells from blood, with Jurkat cell RNA spiked in. The sample's subset: FACS-sorted CD8+CD4-CCR7+CD45RA+ naive T cells. The sequence derives from a human donor in good health. Some libraries in this study had Jurkat cell RNA spiked in. The chain is built from TRBV20-1 and TRBJ2-7, with no clear D. CDR3 amino acids: CSARDRGSLYEQYF. The DNA for the CDR3 is TGCAGTGCTAGAGACCGCGGCAGCCTCTACGAGCAGTACTTC.